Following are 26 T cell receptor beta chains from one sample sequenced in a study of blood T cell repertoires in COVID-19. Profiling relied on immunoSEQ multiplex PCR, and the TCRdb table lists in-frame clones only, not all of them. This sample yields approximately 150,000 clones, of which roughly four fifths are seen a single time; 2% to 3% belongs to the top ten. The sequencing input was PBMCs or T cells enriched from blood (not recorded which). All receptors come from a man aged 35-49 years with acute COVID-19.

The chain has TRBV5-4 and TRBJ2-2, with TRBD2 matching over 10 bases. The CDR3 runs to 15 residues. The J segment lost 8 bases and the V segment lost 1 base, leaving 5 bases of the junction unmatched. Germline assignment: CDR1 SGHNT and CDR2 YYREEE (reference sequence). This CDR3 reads CASSLYLAGEGELFF. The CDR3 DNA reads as TGTGCCAGCAGCTTGTATCTAGCGGGAGAGGGGGAGCTGTTTTTT.

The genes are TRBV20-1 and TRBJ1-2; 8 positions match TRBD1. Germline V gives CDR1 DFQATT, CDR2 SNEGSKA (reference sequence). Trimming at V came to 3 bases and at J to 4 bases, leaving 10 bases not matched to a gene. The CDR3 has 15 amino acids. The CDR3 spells CSASDTQGATYGYTF. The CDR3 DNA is TGCAGTGCTAGTGATACCCAGGGGGCTACCTATGGCTACACCTTC.

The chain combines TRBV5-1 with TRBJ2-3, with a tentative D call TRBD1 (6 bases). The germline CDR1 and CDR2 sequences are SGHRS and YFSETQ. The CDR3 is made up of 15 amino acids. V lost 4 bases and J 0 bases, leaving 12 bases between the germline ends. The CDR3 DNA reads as TGCGCCAGCAGCGTCACAGGGAAGAGCACAGATACGCAGTATTTT. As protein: CASSVTGKSTDTQYF.

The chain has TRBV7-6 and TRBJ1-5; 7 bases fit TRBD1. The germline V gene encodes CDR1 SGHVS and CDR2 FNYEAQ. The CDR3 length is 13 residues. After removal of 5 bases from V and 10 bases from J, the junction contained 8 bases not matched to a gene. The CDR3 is CASSPDRDGPQHF. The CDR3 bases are TGTGCCAGCAGCCCAGACAGGGACGGACCCCAGCATTTT. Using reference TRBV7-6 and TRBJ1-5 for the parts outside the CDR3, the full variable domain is GAGVSQSPRYKVTKRGQDVALRCDPISGHVSLYWYRQALGQGPEFLTYFNYEAQQDKSGLPNDRFSAERPEGSISTLTIQRTEQRDSAMYRCASSPDRDGPQHFGDGTRLSIL.

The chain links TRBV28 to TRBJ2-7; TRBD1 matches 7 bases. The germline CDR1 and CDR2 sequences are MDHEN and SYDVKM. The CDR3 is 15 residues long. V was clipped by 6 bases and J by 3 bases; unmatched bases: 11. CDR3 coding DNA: TGTGCCAGCAGGGATTACAGGGGTGGGATCTACGAGCAGTACTTC. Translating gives CASRDYRGGIYEQYF.

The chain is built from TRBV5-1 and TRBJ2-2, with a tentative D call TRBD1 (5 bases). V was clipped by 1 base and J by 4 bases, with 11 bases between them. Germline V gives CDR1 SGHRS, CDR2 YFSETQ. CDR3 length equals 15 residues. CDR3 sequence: CASSLSTASTGELFF. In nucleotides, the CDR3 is TGCGCCAGCAGCTTGTCGACAGCGAGCACCGGGGAGCTGTTTTTT. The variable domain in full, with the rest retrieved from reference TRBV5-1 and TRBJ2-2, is KAGVTQTPRYLIKTRGQQVTLSCSPISGHRSVSWYQQTPGQGLQFLFEYFSETQRNKGNFPGRFSGRQFSNSRSEMNVSTLELGDSALYLCASSLSTASTGELFFGEGSRLTVL.

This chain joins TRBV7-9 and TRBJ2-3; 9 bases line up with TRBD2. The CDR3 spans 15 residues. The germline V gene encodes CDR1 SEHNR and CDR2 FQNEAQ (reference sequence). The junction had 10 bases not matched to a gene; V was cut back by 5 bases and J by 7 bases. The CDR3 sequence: CASSLSGGRGNTQYF. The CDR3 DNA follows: TGTGCCAGCAGCCTTAGCGGGGGTCGGGGAAATACGCAGTATTTT.

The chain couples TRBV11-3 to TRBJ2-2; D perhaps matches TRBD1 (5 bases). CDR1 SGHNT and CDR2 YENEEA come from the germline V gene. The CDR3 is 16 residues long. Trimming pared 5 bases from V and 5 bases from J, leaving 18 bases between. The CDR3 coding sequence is TGTGCCAGCAGCCCTGGGCAAGCCAGGGAAACCGGGGAGCTGTTTTTT. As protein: CASSPGQARETGELFF.

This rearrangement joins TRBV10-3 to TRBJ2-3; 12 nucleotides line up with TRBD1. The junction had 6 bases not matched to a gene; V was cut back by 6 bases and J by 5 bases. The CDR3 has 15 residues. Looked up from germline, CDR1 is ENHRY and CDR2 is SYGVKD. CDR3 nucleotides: TGTGCCATCAGGCTTGGGACAGGGGGCTTAGATACGCAGTATTTT. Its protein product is CAIRLGTGGLDTQYF.

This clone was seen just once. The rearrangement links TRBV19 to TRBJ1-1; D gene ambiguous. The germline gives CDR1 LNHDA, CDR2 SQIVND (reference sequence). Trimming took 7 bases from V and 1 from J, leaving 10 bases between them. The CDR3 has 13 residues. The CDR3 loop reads CASMRIPNTEAFF. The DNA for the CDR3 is TGTGCCAGTATGAGGATTCCGAACACTGAAGCTTTCTTT.

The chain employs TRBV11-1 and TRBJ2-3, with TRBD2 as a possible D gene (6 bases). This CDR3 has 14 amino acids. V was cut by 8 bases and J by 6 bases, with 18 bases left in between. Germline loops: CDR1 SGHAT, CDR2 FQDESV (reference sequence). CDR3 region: CASDRGGKGDTQYF. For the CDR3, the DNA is TGTGCCAGCGATCGGGGAGGAAAGGGGGATACGCAGTATTTT.

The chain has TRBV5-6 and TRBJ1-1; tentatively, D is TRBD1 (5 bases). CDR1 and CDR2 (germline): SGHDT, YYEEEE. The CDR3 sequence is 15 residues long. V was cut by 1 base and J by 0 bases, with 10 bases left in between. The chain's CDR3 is CASSLYETVNTEAFF. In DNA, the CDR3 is TGTGCCAGCAGCTTGTACGAGACAGTGAACACTGAAGCTTTCTTT.

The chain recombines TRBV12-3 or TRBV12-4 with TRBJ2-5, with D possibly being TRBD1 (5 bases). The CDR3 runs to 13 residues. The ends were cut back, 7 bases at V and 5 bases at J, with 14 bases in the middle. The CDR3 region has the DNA TGTGCCAGCAAGGGGTGGCCGCGGGAGACCCAGTACTTC. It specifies CASKGWPRETQYF.

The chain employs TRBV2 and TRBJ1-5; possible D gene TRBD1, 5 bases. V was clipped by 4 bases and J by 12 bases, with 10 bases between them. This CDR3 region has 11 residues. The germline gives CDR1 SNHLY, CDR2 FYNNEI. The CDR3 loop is CASSGAGFQHF. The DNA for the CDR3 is TGTGCCAGCAGTGGGGCAGGGTTCCAGCATTTT.

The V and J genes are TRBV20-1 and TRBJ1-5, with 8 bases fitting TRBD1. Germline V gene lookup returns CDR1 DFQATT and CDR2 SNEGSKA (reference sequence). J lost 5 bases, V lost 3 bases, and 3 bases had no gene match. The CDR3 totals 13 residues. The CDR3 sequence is CSASKQGDQPQHF. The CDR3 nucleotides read TGCAGTGCTAGTAAACAGGGGGATCAGCCCCAGCATTTT.

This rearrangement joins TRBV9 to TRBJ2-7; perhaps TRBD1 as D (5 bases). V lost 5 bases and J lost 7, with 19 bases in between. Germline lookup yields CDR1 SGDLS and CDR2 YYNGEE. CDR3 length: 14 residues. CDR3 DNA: TGTGCCAGCAGTACCGAGGTAGGGGCGCGGGAGCAGTACTTC. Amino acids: CASSTEVGAREQYF.

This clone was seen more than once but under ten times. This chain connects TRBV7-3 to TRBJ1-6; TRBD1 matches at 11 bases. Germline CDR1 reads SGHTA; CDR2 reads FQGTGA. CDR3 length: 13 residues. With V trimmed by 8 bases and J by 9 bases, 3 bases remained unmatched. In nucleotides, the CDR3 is TGTGCCAGCGGACAGGGGGCAAGTTCACCCCTCCACTTT. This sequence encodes CASGQGASSPLHF. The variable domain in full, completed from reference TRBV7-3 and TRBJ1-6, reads GAGVSQTPSNKVTEKGKYVELRCDPISGHTALYWYRQSLGQGPEFLIYFQGTGAADDSGLPNDRFFAVRPEGSVSTLKIQRTERGDSAVYLCASGQGASSPLHFGNGTRLTVT.

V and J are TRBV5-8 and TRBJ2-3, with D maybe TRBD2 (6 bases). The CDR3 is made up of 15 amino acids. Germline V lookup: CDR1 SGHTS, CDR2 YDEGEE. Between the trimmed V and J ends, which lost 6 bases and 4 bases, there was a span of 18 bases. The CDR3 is CASTKGLSEADTQYF. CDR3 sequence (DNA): TGTGCCAGCACAAAAGGACTATCCGAAGCAGATACGCAGTATTTT.

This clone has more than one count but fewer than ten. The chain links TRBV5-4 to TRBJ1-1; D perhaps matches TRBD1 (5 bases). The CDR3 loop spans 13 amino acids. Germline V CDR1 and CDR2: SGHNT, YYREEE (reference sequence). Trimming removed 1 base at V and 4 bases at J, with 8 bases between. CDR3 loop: CASSLQGGTEAFF. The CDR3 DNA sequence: TGTGCCAGCAGCTTGCAGGGCGGCACTGAAGCTTTCTTT.

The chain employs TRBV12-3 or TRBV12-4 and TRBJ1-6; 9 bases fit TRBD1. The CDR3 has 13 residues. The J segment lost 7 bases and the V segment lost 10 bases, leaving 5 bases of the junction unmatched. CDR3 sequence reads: CAIRQGGNSPLHF. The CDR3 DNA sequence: TGTGCCATTCGACAGGGGGGGAATTCACCCCTCCACTTT.

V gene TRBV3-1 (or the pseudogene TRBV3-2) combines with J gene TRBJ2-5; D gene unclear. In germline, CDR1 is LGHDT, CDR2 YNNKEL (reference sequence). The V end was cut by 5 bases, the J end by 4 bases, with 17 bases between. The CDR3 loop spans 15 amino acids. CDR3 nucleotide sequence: TGTGCCAGCAGCAAAAGAGGAGTAGCTGCAGAGACCCAGTACTTC. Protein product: CASSKRGVAAETQYF.

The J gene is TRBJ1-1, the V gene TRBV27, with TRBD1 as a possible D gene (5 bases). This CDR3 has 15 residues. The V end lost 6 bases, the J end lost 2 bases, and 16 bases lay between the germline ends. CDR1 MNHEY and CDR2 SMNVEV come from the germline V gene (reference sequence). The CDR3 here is CASSISAGVNTEAFF. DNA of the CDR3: TGTGCCAGCAGCATTTCCGCGGGGGTCAACACTGAAGCTTTCTTT.

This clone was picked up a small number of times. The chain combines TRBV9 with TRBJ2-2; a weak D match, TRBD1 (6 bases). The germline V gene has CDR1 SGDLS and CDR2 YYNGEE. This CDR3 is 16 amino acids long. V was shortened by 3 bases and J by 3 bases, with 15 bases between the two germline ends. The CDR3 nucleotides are TGTGCCAGCAGCGAGAGCAGGGGTTCTTACACCGGGGAGCTGTTTTTT. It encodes CASSESRGSYTGELFF.

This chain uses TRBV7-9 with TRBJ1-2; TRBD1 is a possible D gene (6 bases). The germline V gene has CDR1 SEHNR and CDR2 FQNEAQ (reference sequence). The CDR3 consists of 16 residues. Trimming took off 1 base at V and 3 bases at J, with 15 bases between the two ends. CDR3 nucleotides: TGTGCCAGCAGCTTAGATGAGGGGCAGGGGTACTATGGCTACACCTTC. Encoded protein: CASSLDEGQGYYGYTF. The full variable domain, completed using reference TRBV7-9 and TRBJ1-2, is DTGVSQNPRHKITKRGQNVTFRCDPISEHNRLYWYRQTLGQGPEFLTYFQNEAQLEKSRLLSDRFSAERPKGSFSTLEIQRTEQGDSAMYLCASSLDEGQGYYGYTFGSGTRLTVV.

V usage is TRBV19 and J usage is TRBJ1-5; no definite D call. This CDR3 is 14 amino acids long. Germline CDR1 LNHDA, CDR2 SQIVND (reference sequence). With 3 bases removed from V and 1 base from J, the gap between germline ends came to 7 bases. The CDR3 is CASSIGGSNQPQHF. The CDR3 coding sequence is TGTGCCAGTAGTATCGGAGGGAGCAATCAGCCCCAGCATTTT.

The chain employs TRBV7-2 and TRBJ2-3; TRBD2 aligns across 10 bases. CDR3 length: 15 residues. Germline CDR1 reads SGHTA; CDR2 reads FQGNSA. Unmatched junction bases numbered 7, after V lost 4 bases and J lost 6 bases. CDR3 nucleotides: TGTGCCAGCAGCTGGACTAGCGGCCCGATGGATACGCAGTATTTT. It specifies CASSWTSGPMDTQYF.